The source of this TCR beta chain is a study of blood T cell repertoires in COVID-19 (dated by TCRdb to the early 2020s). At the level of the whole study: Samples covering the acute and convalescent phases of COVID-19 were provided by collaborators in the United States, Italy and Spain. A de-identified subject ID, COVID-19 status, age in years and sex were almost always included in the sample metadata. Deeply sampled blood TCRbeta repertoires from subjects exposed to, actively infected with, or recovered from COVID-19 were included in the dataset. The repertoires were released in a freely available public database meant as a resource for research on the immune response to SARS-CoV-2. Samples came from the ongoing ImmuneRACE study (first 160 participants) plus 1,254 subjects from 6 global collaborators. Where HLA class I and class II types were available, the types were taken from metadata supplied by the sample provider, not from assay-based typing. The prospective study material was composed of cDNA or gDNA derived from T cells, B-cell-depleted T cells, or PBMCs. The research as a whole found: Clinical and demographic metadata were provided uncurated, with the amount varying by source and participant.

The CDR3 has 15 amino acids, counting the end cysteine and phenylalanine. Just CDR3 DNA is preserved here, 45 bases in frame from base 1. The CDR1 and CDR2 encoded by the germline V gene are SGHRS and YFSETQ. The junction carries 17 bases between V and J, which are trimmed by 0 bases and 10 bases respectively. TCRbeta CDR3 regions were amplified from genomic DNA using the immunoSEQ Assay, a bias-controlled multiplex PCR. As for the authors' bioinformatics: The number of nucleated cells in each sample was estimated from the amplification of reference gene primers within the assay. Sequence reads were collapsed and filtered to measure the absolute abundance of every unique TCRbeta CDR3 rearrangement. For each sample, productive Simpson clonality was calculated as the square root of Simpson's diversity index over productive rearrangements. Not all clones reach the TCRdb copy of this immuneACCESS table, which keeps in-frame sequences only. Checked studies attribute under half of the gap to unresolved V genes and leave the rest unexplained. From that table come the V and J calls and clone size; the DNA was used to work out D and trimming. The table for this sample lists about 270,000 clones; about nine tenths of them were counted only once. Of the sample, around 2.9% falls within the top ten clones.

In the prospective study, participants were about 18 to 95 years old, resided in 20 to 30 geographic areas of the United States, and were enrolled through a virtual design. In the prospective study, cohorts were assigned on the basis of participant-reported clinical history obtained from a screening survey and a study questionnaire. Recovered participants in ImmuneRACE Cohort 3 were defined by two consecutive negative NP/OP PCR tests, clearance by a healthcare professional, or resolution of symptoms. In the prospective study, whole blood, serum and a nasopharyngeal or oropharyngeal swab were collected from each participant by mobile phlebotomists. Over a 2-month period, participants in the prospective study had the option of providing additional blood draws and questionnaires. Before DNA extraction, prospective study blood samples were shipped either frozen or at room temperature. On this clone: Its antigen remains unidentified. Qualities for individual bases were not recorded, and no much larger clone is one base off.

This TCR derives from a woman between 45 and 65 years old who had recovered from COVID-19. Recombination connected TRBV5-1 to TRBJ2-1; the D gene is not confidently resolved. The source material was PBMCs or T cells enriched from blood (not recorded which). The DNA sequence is TGCGCCAGCAGCTTGGCCTTAGAGGCCGGGTCGGAGCAGTTCTTC. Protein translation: CASSLALEAGSEQFF.